One sample yielded the 23 T cell receptor beta chains listed below, sequenced in a study of identical twins' blood T cells. MiXCR, run by TCRdb on the 5' RACE reads, gives a single entry per CDR3 protein. The table lists roughly 380,000 distinct CDR3 sequences, around 30% of them singletons. The sequencing input was PBMCs. Every receptor here comes from a woman aged 18-49 years in good health.

V usage is TRBV12-3 or TRBV12-4 and J usage is TRBJ2-7; 8 bases line up with TRBD1. The J segment lost 0 bases and the V segment lost 6 bases, leaving 4 bases of the junction unmatched. This CDR3 spans 14 amino acids. The CDR3 DNA reads TGTGCCAGCAGCTCCGGACAGGGCTCCTACGAGCAGTACTTC. This encodes CASSSGQGSYEQYF.

This clonotype appeared a single time. The chain has TRBV5-6 and TRBJ1-3; the match to TRBD1 covers 7 bases. CDR1 is SGHDT and CDR2 is YYEEEE in the germline V gene. The CDR3 sequence is 16 residues long. Trimming removed 4 bases from V and 0 bases from J; junction bases left unmatched: 7. Written as DNA, the CDR3 is TGTGCCAGCAGCCGGGACAGCTTACTCTCTGGAAACACCATATATTTT. It translates to CASSRDSLLSGNTIYF.

V usage is TRBV5-1 and J usage is TRBJ1-5; D gene unclear. Deletions cut 5 bases from V and 7 bases from J, with 16 bases between. From germline, CDR1 is SGHRS and CDR2 YFSETQ. The CDR3 sequence is 14 residues long. The CDR3 DNA reads TGCGCCAGCAGTAATGGAGAGAGCGACCAGCCCCAGCATTTT. This encodes CASSNGESDQPQHF.

The rearrangement links TRBV19 to TRBJ1-1, with D perhaps matching TRBD1 (6 bases). The V and J ends lost 5 bases and 0 bases respectively, with 16 bases between them. From germline, CDR1 is LNHDA and CDR2 SQIVND (reference sequence). The CDR3 contains 16 residues. In DNA form, the CDR3 reads TGTGCCAGTAGTTTCCCGACAGGAGCCATGAACACTGAAGCTTTCTTT. This translates into CASSFPTGAMNTEAFF.

This clonotype has only a few counts. This rearrangement joins TRBV25-1 to TRBJ1-5; the match to TRBD1 covers 7 bases. V lost 7 bases, J lost 5 bases, and 5 bases stayed unmatched. The CDR3 has 13 amino acids. Germline CDR1 MGHDK, CDR2 SYGVNS. Here the CDR3 DNA reads TGTGCCAGCACCCAGGGGGGGGATCAGCCCCAGCATTTT. As protein: CASTQGGDQPQHF. Looking up the rest from reference TRBV25-1 and TRBJ1-5 gives the full variable domain: EADIYQTPRYLVIGTGKKITLECSQTMGHDKMYWYQQDPGMELHLIHYSYGVNSTEKGDLSSESTVSRIRTEHFPLTLESARPSHTSQYLCASTQGGDQPQHFGDGTRLSIL.

This clonotype was seen repeatedly, ten times or more. The chain has TRBV2 and TRBJ1-1; tentatively, D is TRBD1 (5 bases). The CDR3 length is 14 residues. V was pared by 4 bases and J by 5 bases, with 14 bases between. CDR1 is SNHLY and CDR2 is FYNNEI in the germline V gene. The CDR3 spells CASSGGGGRTEAFF. The CDR3 bases are TGTGCCAGCAGTGGGGGGGGAGGTAGGACTGAAGCTTTCTTT.

This clonotype was seen many times. The V and J genes are TRBV6-1 and TRBJ1-5; TRBD1 matches at 7 bases. The CDR3 length is 15 residues. Germline-derived CDR1 and CDR2 are MNHNS and SASEGT. V was clipped by 4 bases and J by 0 bases; unmatched bases: 3. This CDR3 reads CASSATGPSNQPQHF. DNA for the CDR3: TGTGCCAGCAGTGCGACAGGGCCTAGCAATCAGCCCCAGCATTTT.

A word on this clonotype: A read error may produce the germline difference seen at one junction end. The DNA of the CDR3 is TGTTCCAGCAGGAACCTGGGACTAGCAGTGCATGAGCAGTTCTTC. This translates into CSSRNLGLAVHEQFF. The chain links TRBV2 to TRBJ2-1; 9 bases are a match to TRBD2. CDR1 is SNHLY, CDR2 FYNNEI, per germline. This CDR3 is built from 15 residues.

The chain joins TRBV5-1 to TRBJ1-2, with D hard to call. This CDR3 comprises 12 residues. Germline V gene data show CDR1 as SGHRS and CDR2 as YFSETQ. With 4 bases removed from V and 5 bases from J, the gap between germline ends came to 9 bases. The CDR3 nucleotides read TGCGCCAGCAGCAAGGACCTTTATGGCTACACCTTC. Translating gives CASSKDLYGYTF.

This clonotype was seen repeatedly, ten times or more. This chain joins TRBV5-1 and TRBJ1-2, with D possibly being TRBD1 (6 bases). Germline V gene data show CDR1 as SGHRS and CDR2 as YFSETQ. This CDR3 comprises 12 residues. V was trimmed by 4 bases and J by 2 bases, leaving 6 bases between them. The CDR3 nucleotides are TGCGCCAGCAGCGGACAGAACTATGGCTACACCTTC. Protein: CASSGQNYGYTF.

This rearrangement joins TRBV3-1 to TRBJ2-5; 9 positions match TRBD1. J gave up 7 bases and V 6 bases, and 9 bases lay outside the gene matches. This CDR3 comprises 14 residues. Germline V gene data show CDR1 as LGHDT and CDR2 as YNNKEL (reference sequence). The CDR3 spells CASRGTGRTGTQYF. DNA for the CDR3: TGTGCCAGCAGAGGGACAGGGAGAACAGGGACCCAGTACTTC.

Only a few counts were recorded for this clonotype. This chain connects TRBV6-2 or TRBV6-3 to TRBJ2-7, with a tentative D call TRBD2 (5 bases). Germline loops: CDR1 MNHEY, CDR2 SVGEGT. The CDR3 runs to 17 residues. Trimming stripped 4 bases from V and 4 bases from J, with 23 bases between. The CDR3 is CASSFYSPIGDGYEQYF. DNA of the CDR3: TGTGCCAGCAGTTTCTACAGCCCCATCGGGGATGGTTACGAGCAGTACTTC.

This rearrangement joins TRBV11-2 to TRBJ2-7, with D maybe TRBD1 (5 bases). The germline V gene encodes CDR1 SGHAT and CDR2 FQNNGV. The CDR3 consists of 15 residues. V was pared by 3 bases and J by 5 bases, with 17 bases between. As DNA, the CDR3 is TGTGCCAGCAGCTTTAGGGGCAGGGATAGGGACGAGCAGTACTTC. Protein product: CASSFRGRDRDEQYF.

This clonotype was detected only once. J is TRBJ2-5 and V is TRBV29-1; D is perhaps TRBD2 (7 bases). V was shortened by 2 bases and J by 7 bases, with 14 bases between the two germline ends. In germline, CDR1 is SQVTM, CDR2 ANQGSEA. The CDR3 covers 13 residues. The CDR3 loop is CSVEQGRGSTQYF. As DNA, the CDR3 is TGCAGCGTTGAACAGGGGAGGGGCTCGACCCAGTACTTC.

This chain connects TRBV3-1 to TRBJ2-3; the match to TRBD2 covers 10 bases. The V segment lost 8 bases and the J segment 3 bases; nucleotides outside the gene matches: 5. The CDR3 length is 14 residues. Germline loops: CDR1 LGHDT, CDR2 YNNKEL (reference sequence). Written as DNA, the CDR3 is TGTGCCAGCCGGCTAGCGGGAGCTACAGATACGCAGTATTTT. The encoded protein is CASRLAGATDTQYF.

Turning to this clonotype: Being one base from a much bigger clone, this may be a read error. This chain connects TRBV2 to TRBJ1-1, with a weak D call TRBD1 (5 bases). The CDR3 has 14 amino acids. Germline V lookup: CDR1 SNHLY, CDR2 FYNNEI. The CDR3 sequence is CATSGRALGTGAFF. For the CDR3, the DNA is TGTGCCACCTCAGGGAGGGCCCTGGGGACTGGAGCTTTCTTT.

The chain carries TRBV13 and TRBJ2-1; 8 bases align to TRBD2. The CDR3 has 13 amino acids. Germline V gene lookup returns CDR1 PRHDT and CDR2 FYEKMQ (reference sequence). J gave up 8 bases and V 5 bases, and 5 bases lay outside the gene matches. The CDR3 spells CASSARTSYEQFF. The CDR3 DNA follows: TGTGCCAGCAGCGCCAGGACTAGCTATGAGCAGTTCTTC.

J is TRBJ2-2 and V is TRBV10-3; D is unresolved. V lost 6 bases and J 0 bases, leaving 5 bases between the germline ends. CDR1 and CDR2 (germline): ENHRY, SYGVKD. This CDR3 has 13 amino acids. This CDR3 is CAISASNTGELFF. The CDR3 DNA reads as TGTGCCATCAGCGCATCGAACACCGGGGAGCTGTTTTTT.

The chain combines TRBV18 with TRBJ1-2, with TRBD1 matching over 7 bases. Germline V lookup: CDR1 KGHSH, CDR2 LQKENI. The CDR3 is made up of 15 amino acids. V trimming: 3 bases; J trimming: 2 bases; junction bases outside the gene matches: 6. The CDR3 is CASSPMDRTNYGYTF. CDR3 coding DNA: TGTGCCAGCTCACCGATGGACAGGACGAACTATGGCTACACCTTC.

This chain uses TRBV20-1 with TRBJ1-4, with 7 bases fitting TRBD1. CDR3 length: 13 residues. In germline, CDR1 is DFQATT, CDR2 SNEGSKA (reference sequence). The CDR3 region is CRAHRQGNEKLFF. CDR3 sequence (DNA): TGCAGGGCTCACCGACAGGGAAATGAAAAACTGTTTTTT.

This clonotype has more than one count but fewer than ten. The chain has TRBV5-1 and TRBJ1-2; D is undetermined. This CDR3 has 13 residues. Germline-derived CDR1 and CDR2 are SGHRS and YFSETQ. The germline V and J ends were trimmed by 4 bases and 5 bases, with 12 bases remaining between them. CDR3 in amino acids: CASSPGREYGYTF. The CDR3 DNA reads TGCGCCAGCAGCCCAGGACGGGAATATGGCTACACCTTC.

The table lists this clonotype with many counts. V is TRBV11-2 and J is TRBJ1-3; D not resolved. The CDR3 is 16 residues long. The V and J ends lost 7 bases and 2 bases respectively, with 18 bases between them. Germline V gene sequence: CDR1 SGHAT, CDR2 FQNNGV. The DNA for the CDR3 is TGTGCCAGCATACTTAGAGCGGGCAAACCTGGAAACACCATATATTTT. It is translated as CASILRAGKPGNTIYF.

The chain recombines TRBV29-1 with TRBJ2-2; D ambiguous. Per germline, CDR1 SQVTM and CDR2 ANQGSEA. V lost 4 bases and J 0 bases, leaving 6 bases between the germline ends. This CDR3 has 13 amino acids. CDR3 sequence (DNA): TGCAGCGTTGTTGAGGCGAACACCGGGGAGCTGTTTTTT. It is translated as CSVVEANTGELFF.